These 20 T cell receptor beta chains came from one sample sequenced in a study of blood T cell repertoires in COVID-19. Sequenced by immunoSEQ multiplex PCR; TCRdb stores in-frame clones only, minus some. The data contain hundreds of thousands of clones, approximately 90% of them singletons. Specimen: PBMCs or T cells enriched from blood (not recorded which). All receptors come from a woman in her sixties or seventies who had recovered from COVID-19.

The chain couples TRBV28 to TRBJ1-2, with TRBD1 as a possible D gene (5 bases). The CDR3 length is 13 residues. CDR1 is MDHEN and CDR2 is SYDVKM in the germline V gene. V was pared by 3 bases and J by 8 bases, with 13 bases between. The CDR3 loop is CASSFRQGEGYTF. CDR3 nucleotides: TGTGCCAGCAGTTTCAGGCAGGGTGAGGGCTACACCTTC.

V is TRBV9 and J is TRBJ2-2; TRBD1 is a possible D gene (5 bases). The CDR3 runs to 17 residues. V was shortened by 0 bases and J by 4 bases, with 16 bases between the two germline ends. CDR1 SGDLS and CDR2 YYNGEE come from the germline V gene. The CDR3 region has the DNA TGTGCCAGCAGCGTAGCCCCAGAAAGGGGTCGCACCGGGGAGCTGTTTTTT. It translates to CASSVAPERGRTGELFF.

The chain links TRBV3-1 (or the pseudogene TRBV3-2) to TRBJ2-5; 9 bases are a match to TRBD2. Germline CDR1 and CDR2: LGHDT and YNNKEL (reference sequence). The CDR3 runs to 17 residues. V gave up 2 bases and J gave up 1 base; unmatched junction bases: 8. Here the CDR3 reads CASSQILAGTLQETQYF. The DNA of the CDR3 is TGTGCCAGCAGCCAAATCCTAGCGGGGACCCTCCAAGAGACCCAGTACTTC.

The V call is TRBV2, the J call TRBJ2-7; maybe TRBD2 (5 bases). The germline V and J ends were trimmed by 9 bases and 5 bases, with 11 bases remaining between them. The CDR3 totals 11 residues. Germline-derived CDR1 and CDR2 are SNHLY and FYNNEI. DNA for the CDR3: TGTGCCAGTGCAGCGGCGCACGAGCAGTACTTC. Protein: CASAAAHEQYF.

V and J are TRBV27 and TRBJ1-2; the match to TRBD1 covers 9 bases. The CDR3 is made up of 14 amino acids. The germline V gene has CDR1 MNHEY and CDR2 SMNVEV (reference sequence). Losses at the gene ends were 5 bases for V and 4 bases for J; bases not matched to a gene: 5. CDR3 protein: CASSRTGVPYGYTF. CDR3 coding DNA: TGTGCCAGCAGTAGGACAGGGGTTCCCTATGGCTACACCTTC.

A few counts support this clone. This chain connects TRBV23-1 to TRBJ2-7; 8 bases map to TRBD2. TRBV23-1 is classed as an ORF, of uncertain function. The junction had 8 bases not matched to a gene; V was cut back by 3 bases and J by 1 base. The CDR3 runs 16 residues. The CDR3 DNA sequence: TGCGCCAGCAGTCATTACCGGGGGGGATTGTCCTACGAGCAGTACGTC. Its protein is CASSHYRGGLSYEQYV.

The chain is built from TRBV9 and TRBJ2-1; the D gene is possibly TRBD2 (5 bases). The CDR3 is 16 amino acids. Germline V gives CDR1 SGDLS, CDR2 YYNGEE. V lost 2 bases, J lost 1 base, and 13 bases lay in between. As DNA, the CDR3 is TGTGCCAGCAGCGTCATGGTCGGGGTATCCTACAATGAGCAGTTCTTC. It specifies CASSVMVGVSYNEQFF. Full variable domain (outside the CDR3, taken from reference TRBV9 and TRBJ2-1): DSGVTQTPKHLITATGQRVTLRCSPRSGDLSVYWYQQSLDQGLQFLIQYYNGEERAKGNILERFSAQQFPDLHSELNLSSLELGDSALYFCASSVMVGVSYNEQFFGPGTRLTVL.

The chain joins TRBV5-1 to TRBJ2-3; D is perhaps TRBD2 (5 bases). CDR3 size: 14 residues. Trimming took off 0 bases at V and 7 bases at J, with 12 bases between the two ends. Germline CDR1 is SGHRS and CDR2 is YFSETQ. The CDR3 protein is CASSLDREVNTQYF. The CDR3 coding sequence is TGCGCCAGCAGCTTGGATCGGGAAGTAAATACGCAGTATTTT.

The genes are TRBV6-5 and TRBJ1-6; no firm D call. The V and J ends lost 6 bases and 10 bases respectively, with 16 bases between them. The germline CDR1 and CDR2 sequences are MNHEY and SVGAGI. This CDR3 is 14 amino acids long. CDR3 sequence reads: CASSSTALGSPLHF. The DNA for the CDR3 is TGTGCCAGCAGCTCCACTGCCCTAGGATCACCCCTCCACTTT.

J is TRBJ1-5 and V is TRBV12-3 or TRBV12-4; no clear D gene. This CDR3 contains 12 residues. V was cut by 3 bases and J by 6 bases, with 6 bases left in between. The CDR3 is CASSFLGQPQHF. CDR3 bases: TGTGCCAGCAGTTTCCTAGGTCAGCCCCAGCATTTT.

The rearrangement links TRBV6-5 to TRBJ2-6, with D hard to call. Trimming pared 3 bases from V and 0 bases from J, leaving 6 bases between. The germline V gene encodes CDR1 MNHEY and CDR2 SVGAGI. The CDR3 runs 15 residues. This chain's CDR3 is CASSYAPSGANVLTF. The CDR3 DNA follows: TGTGCCAGCAGTTATGCGCCCTCTGGGGCCAACGTCCTGACTTTC.

The V call is TRBV18, the J call TRBJ2-7; the D gene is possibly TRBD1 (6 bases). Germline CDR1 KGHSH, CDR2 LQKENI. This CDR3 region has 13 residues. The V gene lost 4 bases and the J gene lost 2 bases, with 9 bases spanning the gap. The CDR3 loop is CASSLQGTYEQYV. The CDR3 DNA reads as TGTGCCAGCTCACTACAGGGAACCTACGAGCAGTACGTC.

The chain employs TRBV7-6 and TRBJ2-1; TRBD2 might be the D (6 bases). The CDR3 is made up of 14 amino acids. In germline, CDR1 is SGHVS, CDR2 FNYEAQ. The germline V and J ends were trimmed by 0 bases and 5 bases, with 8 bases remaining between them. This CDR3 reads CASSLARGDNEQFF. The CDR3 DNA sequence: TGTGCCAGCAGCTTAGCGCGGGGAGACAATGAGCAGTTCTTC. Together with reference TRBV7-6 and TRBJ2-1, the CDR3 gives the full variable domain: GAGVSQSPRYKVTKRGQDVALRCDPISGHVSLYWYRQALGQGPEFLTYFNYEAQQDKSGLPNDRFSAERPEGSISTLTIQRTEQRDSAMYRCASSLARGDNEQFFGPGTRLTVL.

This clone was picked up one time. The rearrangement uses TRBV19 and TRBJ1-2; 9 bases align to TRBD1. V trimming: 3 bases; J trimming: 6 bases; junction bases outside the gene matches: 2. The CDR3 has 13 residues. The germline V gene encodes CDR1 LNHDA and CDR2 SQIVND (reference sequence). CDR3 DNA sequence: TGTGCCAGTAGTATCCGGGACAGGGATGGCTACACCTTC. This translates into CASSIRDRDGYTF.

The chain links TRBV5-8 to TRBJ2-1, with a weak D call TRBD1 (6 bases). From germline, CDR1 is SGHTS and CDR2 YDEGEE. V dropped 5 bases and J dropped 1 base, with 16 bases sitting between them. This CDR3 is 16 amino acids long. The CDR3, as DNA: TGTGCCAGCAGACGTGAACAGGGATGGTCCTACAATGAGCAGTTCTTC. Translation: CASRREQGWSYNEQFF.

This clone has a single count. The V call is TRBV5-1, the J call TRBJ1-1; D is ambiguous. The V gene's germline CDR1 is SGHRS and CDR2 YFSETQ. Between the trimmed V and J ends, which lost 1 base and 0 bases, there was a span of 7 bases. CDR3 length: 14 residues. The CDR3 region is CASSLTVLNTEAFF. The DNA of the CDR3 is TGCGCCAGCAGCTTGACAGTACTGAACACTGAAGCTTTCTTT.

The chain carries TRBV9 and TRBJ1-6, with 9 positions matching TRBD1. With 3 bases clipped from V and 7 bases from J, the junction kept 2 bases outside the gene matches. CDR1 and CDR2 (germline): SGDLS, YYNGEE. CDR3 length: 14 residues. The CDR3 loop is CASSGQGGNSPLHF. In DNA, the CDR3 is TGTGCCAGCAGCGGACAGGGGGGAAATTCACCCCTCCACTTT.

The rearrangement uses TRBV5-8 and TRBJ1-4, with 7 nucleotides matching TRBD1. The length of the CDR3 is 15 residues. Germline CDR1 is SGHTS and CDR2 is YDEGEE. J was trimmed by 3 bases and V by 2 bases; bases with no gene match: 4. The CDR3 region is CASSFDRAANEKLFF. As DNA, the CDR3 is TGTGCCAGCAGCTTTGACAGGGCGGCTAATGAAAAACTGTTTTTT.

Only one count was recorded for this clone. This same CDR3 is encoded by further DNA sequences in the sample. This rearrangement joins TRBV19 to TRBJ2-5; D not resolved. Deletions cut 3 bases from V and 5 bases from J, with 4 bases between. This CDR3 is 11 amino acids long. Germline V CDR1 and CDR2: LNHDA, SQIVND (reference sequence). As DNA, the CDR3 is TGTGCCAGTAGTATTCGGGAGACCCAGTACTTC. This translates into CASSIRETQYF. Combining the CDR3 with reference TRBV19 and TRBJ2-5 gives the whole variable domain DGGITQSPKYLFRKEGQNVTLSCEQNLNHDAMYWYRQDPGQGLRLIYYSQIVNDFQKGDIAEGYSVSREKKESFPLTVTSAQKNPTAFYLCASSIRETQYFGPGTRLLVL.

The V gene is TRBV6-5, the J gene TRBJ2-7; D may be TRBD1 (5 bases). Germline CDR1 is MNHEY and CDR2 is SVGAGI. V dropped 6 bases and J dropped 3 bases, with 15 bases sitting between them. CDR3 size: 14 residues. CDR3 bases: TGTGCCAGCAGGGACACCTTACCCCTCTACGAGCAGTACTTC. This gives the protein CASRDTLPLYEQYF.